One sample yielded the 10 T cell receptor beta chains listed below, sequenced in a study of CD8+CD57+ T cells in acquired aplastic anemia. The template for TCR beta VDJ and CDR3 sequence profiling was genomic DNA. TCRdb re-called the reads through MiXCR, storing one row per CDR3 protein. The repertoire includes under 350,000 distinct CDR3 sequences, around three fifths of them detected once, and roughly 1.2% sits in the top ten. Only patients with CD8+CD57+ cell expansion on flow cytometry were chosen for sequencing. The sample consisted of sorted CD4+, CD8+, or CD8+CD57+ T cells (not recorded which) from PBMCs. The source of these receptors is a human donor with aplastic anemia.

Written as DNA, the CDR3 is TGCGCCAGCAGCCAACGTACTAGTAGTGACGAGCAGTACTTC. Protein product: CASSQRTSSDEQYF. This chain links TRBV4-1 with TRBJ2-7, with D tentatively TRBD2 (5 bases). Germline V gene lookup returns CDR1 MGHRA and CDR2 YSYEKL. Trimming took 2 bases from V and 5 from J, leaving 13 bases between them. There are 14 residues in the CDR3.

The rearrangement uses TRBV2 and TRBJ1-5, with unresolved D. This CDR3 is 12 amino acids long. Trimming took 6 bases from V and 0 from J, leaving 3 bases between them. Germline loops: CDR1 SNHLY, CDR2 FYNNEI. The CDR3 bases are TGTGCCAGCAGCGATAGCAATCAGCCCCAGCATTTT. Its protein is CASSDSNQPQHF.

V and J are TRBV7-9 and TRBJ2-1; 11 bases line up with TRBD2. Trimming took 4 bases from V and 4 from J; bases not matched to a gene: 3. The CDR3 totals 15 residues. Germline assignment: CDR1 SEHNR and CDR2 FQNEAQ (reference sequence). The CDR3 sequence: CASSSVAGGYNEQFF. The CDR3 DNA follows: TGTGCCAGCAGCTCGGTAGCGGGGGGGTACAATGAGCAGTTCTTC.

This chain links TRBV19 with TRBJ1-4; the match to TRBD1 covers 7 bases. This CDR3 has 16 amino acids. The germline CDR1 and CDR2 sequences are LNHDA and SQIVND (reference sequence). Losses at the gene ends were 3 bases for V and 2 bases for J; bases not matched to a gene: 6. The CDR3 region is CASSIGGGQTNEKLFF. The CDR3 DNA sequence: TGTGCCAGTAGTATTGGCGGGGGACAGACTAATGAAAAACTGTTTTTT.

The chain is built from TRBV29-1 and TRBJ2-7; maybe TRBD2 (5 bases). Germline V gene lookup returns CDR1 SQVTM and CDR2 ANQGSEA. The CDR3 has 16 residues. V dropped 1 base and J dropped 6 bases, with 22 bases sitting between them. The CDR3 is CSVEADPERRGSEQYF. The CDR3 nucleotides read TGCAGCGTTGAAGCGGATCCTGAGCGACGAGGGAGCGAGCAGTACTTC.

This clonotype was counted between two and nine times. The rearrangement joins TRBV7-9 to TRBJ2-5, with D possibly being TRBD2 (5 bases). From germline, CDR1 is SEHNR and CDR2 FQNEAQ (reference sequence). V lost 5 bases and J lost 2, with 15 bases in between. The CDR3 length is 15 residues. CDR3 sequence (DNA): TGTGCCAGCAGCCGTGGAGGCGAGCCTCAAGAGACCCAGTACTTC. Amino acid sequence: CASSRGGEPQETQYF.

This clonotype was seen once. Written as DNA, the CDR3 is TGTGCCAGCAGCGTAGCCTACAGGGAGGTAGATACGCAGTATTTT. It yields the protein CASSVAYREVDTQYF. This chain joins TRBV9 and TRBJ2-3, with D perhaps assigned TRBD1 or TRBD2 (6 bases each). CDR1 and CDR2 (germline): SGDLS, YYNGEE. The length of the CDR3 is 15 residues. V was cut by 0 bases and J by 5 bases, with 13 bases left in between.

The chain couples TRBV9 to TRBJ1-6, with D unclear. The CDR3 runs to 14 residues. V lost 3 bases to trimming and J lost 8 bases, with 12 bases between them. Germline-derived CDR1 and CDR2 are SGDLS and YYNGEE. The CDR3 loop reads CASSAPYGDSPLHF. CDR3 bases: TGTGCCAGCAGCGCGCCCTATGGGGATTCACCCCTCCACTTT.

This clonotype was seen only a few times. V and J are TRBV7-3 and TRBJ1-1; D remains unclear. CDR3 length: 12 amino acids. V gave up 6 bases and J gave up 0 bases, with 5 bases separating them. The V gene's germline CDR1 is SGHTA and CDR2 FQGTGA. CDR3: CASRGMNTEAFF. CDR3 bases: TGTGCCAGCAGAGGGATGAACACTGAAGCTTTCTTT.

The chain couples TRBV12-3 or TRBV12-4 to TRBJ2-1; unclear D gene. V lost 6 bases and J lost 8, with 17 bases in between. The CDR3 is made up of 14 amino acids. The CDR3 coding sequence is TGTGCCAGCAGCTTCCTACTCCCGGGCGATGAGCAGTTCTTC. Its translation: CASSFLLPGDEQFF.